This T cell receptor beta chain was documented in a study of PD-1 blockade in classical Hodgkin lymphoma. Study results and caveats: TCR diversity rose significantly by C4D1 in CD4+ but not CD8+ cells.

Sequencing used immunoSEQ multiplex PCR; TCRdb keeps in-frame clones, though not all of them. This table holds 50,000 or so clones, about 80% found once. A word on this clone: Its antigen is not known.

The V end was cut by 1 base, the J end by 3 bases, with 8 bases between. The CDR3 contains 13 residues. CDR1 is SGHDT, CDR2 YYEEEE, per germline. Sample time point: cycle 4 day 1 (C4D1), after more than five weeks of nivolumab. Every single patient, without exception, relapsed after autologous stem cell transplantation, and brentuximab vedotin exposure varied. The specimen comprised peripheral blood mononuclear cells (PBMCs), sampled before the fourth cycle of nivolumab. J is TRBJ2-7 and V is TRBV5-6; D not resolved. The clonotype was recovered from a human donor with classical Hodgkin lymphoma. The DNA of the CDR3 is TGTGCCAGCAGCTTGATTGGGTTCTACGAGCAGTACTTC. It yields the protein CASSLIGFYEQYF.